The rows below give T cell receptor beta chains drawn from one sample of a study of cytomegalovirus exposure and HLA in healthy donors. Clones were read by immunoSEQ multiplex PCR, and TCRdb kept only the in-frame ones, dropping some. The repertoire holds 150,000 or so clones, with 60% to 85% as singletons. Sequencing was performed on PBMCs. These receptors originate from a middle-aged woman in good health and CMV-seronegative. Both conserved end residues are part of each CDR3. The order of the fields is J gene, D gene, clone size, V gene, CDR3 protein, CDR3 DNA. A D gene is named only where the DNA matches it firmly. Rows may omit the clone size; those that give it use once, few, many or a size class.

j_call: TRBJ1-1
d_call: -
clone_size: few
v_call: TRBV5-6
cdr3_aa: CASSLIYMNTEAFF
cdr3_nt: TGTGCCAGCAGCTTGATTTACATGAACACTGAAGCTTTCTTT

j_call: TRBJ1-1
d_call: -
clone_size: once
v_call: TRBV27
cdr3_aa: CASSLSGDKEAAFF
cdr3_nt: TGTGCCAGCAGTTTGAGCGGGGACAAGGAGGCAGCTTTCTTT

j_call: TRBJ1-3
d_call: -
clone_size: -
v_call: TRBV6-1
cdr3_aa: CASSITGLGNTIYF
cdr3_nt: TGTGCCAGCAGCATAACAGGATTGGGAAACACCATATATTTT

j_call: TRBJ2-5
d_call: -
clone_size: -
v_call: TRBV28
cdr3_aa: CASSPRGGNQYF
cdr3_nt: TGTGCCAGCAGTCCCCGGGGAGGAAACCAGTACTTC

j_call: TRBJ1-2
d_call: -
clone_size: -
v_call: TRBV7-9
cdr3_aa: CASSLDSQYYGYTF
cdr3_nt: TGTGCCAGCAGCTTAGACTCACAGTACTATGGCTACACCTTC

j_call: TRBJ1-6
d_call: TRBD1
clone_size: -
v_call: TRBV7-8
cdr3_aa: CASSVQGGQSPLHF
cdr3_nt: TGTGCCAGCAGCGTTCAAGGGGGCCAATCACCCCTCCACTTT

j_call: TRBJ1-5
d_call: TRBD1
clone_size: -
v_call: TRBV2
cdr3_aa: CASSNRGQRTNNQPQHF
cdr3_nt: TGTGCCAGCAGTAACAGGGGGCAAAGGACTAACAATCAGCCCCAGCATTTT

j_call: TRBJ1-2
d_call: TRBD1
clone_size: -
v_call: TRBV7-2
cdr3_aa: CASSFRDRKSPSF
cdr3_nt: TGTGCCAGCAGCTTCCGGGACAGGAAATCCCCCTCCTTC

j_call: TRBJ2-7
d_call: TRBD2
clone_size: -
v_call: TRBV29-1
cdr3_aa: CSALTSSGYEQYF
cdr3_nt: TGCAGCGCCCTAACCTCTAGCGGCTACGAGCAGTACTTC

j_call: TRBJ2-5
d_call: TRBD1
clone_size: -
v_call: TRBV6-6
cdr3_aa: CASSPGQGVGGTQYF
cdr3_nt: TGTGCCAGCAGTCCGGGACAGGGTGTTGGTGGGACCCAGTACTTC

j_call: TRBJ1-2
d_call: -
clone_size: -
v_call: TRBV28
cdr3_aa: CASSLDTANYGYTF
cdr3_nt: TGTGCCAGCAGTTTGGACACAGCTAACTATGGCTACACCTTC

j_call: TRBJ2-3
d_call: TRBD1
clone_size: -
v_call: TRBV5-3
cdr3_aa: CARSGTGADTQYF
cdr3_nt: TGTGCCAGAAGCGGGACAGGGGCAGATACGCAGTATTTT

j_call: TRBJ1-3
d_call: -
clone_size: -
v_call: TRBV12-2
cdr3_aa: CASCLPYHRGSGNTIYF
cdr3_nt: TGTGCAAGTTGCTTACCCTACCACAGGGGCTCTGGAAACACCATATATTTT

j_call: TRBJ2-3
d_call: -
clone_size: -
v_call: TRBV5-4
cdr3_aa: CASSLAVTGFTDTQYF
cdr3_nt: TGTGCCAGCAGCTTGGCCGTGACAGGCTTCACAGATACGCAGTATTTT

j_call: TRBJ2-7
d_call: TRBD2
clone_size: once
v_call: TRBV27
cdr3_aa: CASSLSGSGRFYEQYF
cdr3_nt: TGTGCCAGCAGTTTATCTGGTAGCGGGCGATTTTACGAGCAGTACTTC

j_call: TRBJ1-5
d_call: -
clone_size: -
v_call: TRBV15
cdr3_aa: CATSGGPWDQPQHF
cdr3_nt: TGTGCCACCAGCGGCGGGCCTTGGGATCAGCCCCAGCATTTT

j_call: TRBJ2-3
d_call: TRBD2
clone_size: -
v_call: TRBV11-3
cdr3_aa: CASSSEREGIDTQYF
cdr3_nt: TGTGCCAGCAGCTCCGAGCGGGAGGGTATAGATACGCAGTATTTT

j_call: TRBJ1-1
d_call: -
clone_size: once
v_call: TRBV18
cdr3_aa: CASSPLDRNTEAFF
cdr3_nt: TGTGCCAGCTCACCACTGGACAGGAACACTGAAGCTTTCTTT

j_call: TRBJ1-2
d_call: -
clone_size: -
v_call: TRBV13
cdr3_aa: CASSLNSNYGYTF
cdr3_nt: TGTGCCAGCAGCTTAAACTCCAACTATGGCTACACCTTC

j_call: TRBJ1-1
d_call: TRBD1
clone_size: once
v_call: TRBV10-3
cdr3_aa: CAISALRTGNTEAFF
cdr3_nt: TGTGCCATCAGTGCCCTTAGGACAGGGAACACTGAAGCTTTCTTT

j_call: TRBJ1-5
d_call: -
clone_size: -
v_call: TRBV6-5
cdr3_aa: CASSKQGDSNQPQHF
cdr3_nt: TGTGCCAGCAGCAAACAGGGCGATAGCAATCAGCCCCAGCATTTT

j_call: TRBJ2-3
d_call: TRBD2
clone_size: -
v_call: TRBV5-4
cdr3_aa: CASSFLTSGRYADTQYF
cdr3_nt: TGTGCCAGCAGCTTTCTGACTAGCGGGAGGTATGCAGATACGCAGTATTTT

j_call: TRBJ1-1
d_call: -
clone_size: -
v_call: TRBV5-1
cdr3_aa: CASSLLSVTEAFF
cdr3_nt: TGCGCCAGCAGCTTGTTATCCGTTACTGAAGCTTTCTTT

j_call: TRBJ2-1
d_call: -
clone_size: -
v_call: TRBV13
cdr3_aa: CASSLDRFQSSYNEQFF
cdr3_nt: TGTGCCAGCAGCCTCGACAGATTCCAGAGCTCCTACAATGAGCAGTTCTTC

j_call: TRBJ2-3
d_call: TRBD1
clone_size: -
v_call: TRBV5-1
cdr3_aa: CASRPILIGQGRKEDTQYF
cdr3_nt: TGCGCCAGCAGGCCTATCCTGATCGGACAGGGGCGCAAGGAAGATACGCAGTATTTT

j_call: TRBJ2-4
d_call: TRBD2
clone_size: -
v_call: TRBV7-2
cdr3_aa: CASSLPGLAGGAAKNIQYF
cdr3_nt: TGTGCCAGCAGCCTCCCGGGGCTAGCGGGGGGCGCGGCCAAAAACATTCAGTACTTC

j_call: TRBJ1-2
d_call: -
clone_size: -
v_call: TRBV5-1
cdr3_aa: CASSREDSNYGYTF
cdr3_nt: TGCGCCAGCAGCCGGGAGGACTCTAACTATGGCTACACCTTC

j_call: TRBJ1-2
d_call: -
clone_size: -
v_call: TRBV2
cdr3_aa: CASSDEGDYYGYTF
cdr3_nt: TGTGCCAGCAGTGATGAAGGGGACTACTATGGCTACACCTTC

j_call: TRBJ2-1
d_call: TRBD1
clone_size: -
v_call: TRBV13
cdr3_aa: CASSLNRGPYNEQFF
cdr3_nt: TGTGCCAGCAGCTTAAACAGGGGACCTTACAATGAGCAGTTCTTC

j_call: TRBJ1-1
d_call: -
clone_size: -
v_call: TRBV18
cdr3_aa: CASSPLPPRRRTMDTEAFF
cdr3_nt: TGTGCCAGCTCACCACTTCCCCCCCGTCGAAGGACAATGGACACTGAAGCTTTCTTT

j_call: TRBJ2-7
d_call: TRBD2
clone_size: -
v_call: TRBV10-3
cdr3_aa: CAISVPPVGGKSSYEQYF
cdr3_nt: TGTGCCATCAGTGTGCCCCCCGTCGGGGGGAAGTCTTCCTACGAGCAGTACTTC

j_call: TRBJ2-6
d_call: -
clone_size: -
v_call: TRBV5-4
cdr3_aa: CASSSGLSGANVLTF
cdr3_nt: TGTGCCAGCAGCTCAGGGCTGTCTGGGGCCAACGTCCTGACTTTC

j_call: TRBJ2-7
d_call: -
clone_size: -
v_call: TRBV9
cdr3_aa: CASSVGPATYEQYF
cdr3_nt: TGTGCCAGCAGCGTAGGGCCTGCCACGTACGAGCAGTACTTC

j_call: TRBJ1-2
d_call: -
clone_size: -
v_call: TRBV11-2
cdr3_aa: CASSFYSGNYGYTF
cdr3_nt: TGTGCCAGCAGCTTCTATTCAGGGAACTATGGCTACACCTTC

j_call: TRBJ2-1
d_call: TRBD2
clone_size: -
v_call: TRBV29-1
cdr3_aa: CSVESLLAAYNEQFF
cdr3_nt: TGCAGCGTTGAAAGTCTACTAGCGGCTTACAATGAGCAGTTCTTC

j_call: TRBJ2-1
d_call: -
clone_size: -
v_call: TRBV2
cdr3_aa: CASSGQVGNEQFF
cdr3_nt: TGTGCCAGCAGTGGGCAGGTTGGGAATGAGCAGTTCTTC

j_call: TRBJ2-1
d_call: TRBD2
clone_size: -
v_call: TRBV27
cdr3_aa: CASSPISPGLAGGEQFF
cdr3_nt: TGTGCCAGCAGTCCGATATCCCCGGGACTAGCGGGAGGCGAGCAGTTCTTC

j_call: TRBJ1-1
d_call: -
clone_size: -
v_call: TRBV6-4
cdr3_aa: CASTRDPGVTEAFF
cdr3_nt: TGTGCCAGCACACGGGACCCGGGGGTCACTGAAGCTTTCTTT

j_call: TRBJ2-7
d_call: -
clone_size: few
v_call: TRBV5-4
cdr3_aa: CASSLAEGYEQYF
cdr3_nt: TGTGCCAGCAGCTTGGCCGAGGGCTACGAGCAGTACTTC

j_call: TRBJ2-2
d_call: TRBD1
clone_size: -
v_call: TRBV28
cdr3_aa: CASSLDRVIGELFF
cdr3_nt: TGTGCCAGCAGTCTCGACAGGGTCATAGGGGAGCTGTTTTTT

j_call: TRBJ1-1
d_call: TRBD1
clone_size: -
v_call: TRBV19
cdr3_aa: CASSVWGQGDTEAFF
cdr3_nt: TGTGCCAGTAGCGTCTGGGGACAGGGGGACACTGAAGCTTTCTTT

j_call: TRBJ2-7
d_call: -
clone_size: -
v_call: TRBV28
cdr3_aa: CASSPLAGEQYF
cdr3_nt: TGTGCCAGCAGTCCGCTAGCTGGTGAGCAGTACTTC

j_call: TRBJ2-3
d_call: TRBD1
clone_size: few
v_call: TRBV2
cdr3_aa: CASMGQEPDTQYF
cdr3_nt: TGTGCCAGCATGGGACAGGAGCCAGATACGCAGTATTTT

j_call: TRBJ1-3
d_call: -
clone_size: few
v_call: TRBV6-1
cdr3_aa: CAVLQGSSGNTIYF
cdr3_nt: TGTGCCGTCCTTCAGGGCTCCTCTGGAAACACCATATATTTT

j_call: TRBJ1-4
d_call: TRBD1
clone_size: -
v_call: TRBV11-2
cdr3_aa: CASSSLKGQAEKLFF
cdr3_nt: TGTGCCAGCAGCTCTCTCAAGGGACAGGCTGAAAAACTGTTTTTT

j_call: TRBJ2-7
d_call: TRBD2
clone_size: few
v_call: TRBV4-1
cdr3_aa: CASSSSVIAGIRSYEQYF
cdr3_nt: TGCGCCAGCAGCTCTTCGGTAATAGCGGGGATTAGGTCCTACGAGCAGTACTTC

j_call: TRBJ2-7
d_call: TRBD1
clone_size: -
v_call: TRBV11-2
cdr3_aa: CASSSLRTGRYEQYF
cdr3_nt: TGTGCCAGCAGCTCGCTGAGGACAGGGAGGTACGAGCAGTACTTC

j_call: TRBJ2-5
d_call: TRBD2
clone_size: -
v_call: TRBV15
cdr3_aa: CATSSLQRGGRETQYF
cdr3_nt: TGTGCCACCAGCTCCCTCCAGCGGGGGGGCCGGGAGACCCAGTACTTC

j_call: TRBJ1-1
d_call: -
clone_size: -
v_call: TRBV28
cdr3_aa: CASSLGPVNTEAFF
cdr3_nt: TGTGCCAGCAGTTTGGGGCCGGTGAACACTGAAGCTTTCTTT

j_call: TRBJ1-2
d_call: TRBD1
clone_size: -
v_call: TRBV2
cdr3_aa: CASSEAGANRGLSYGYTF
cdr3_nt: TGTGCCAGCAGTGAAGCCGGGGCAAACAGGGGGCTTAGCTATGGCTACACCTTC

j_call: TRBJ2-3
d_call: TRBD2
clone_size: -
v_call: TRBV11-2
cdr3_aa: CASSLRGGPTDTQYF
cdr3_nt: TGTGCCAGCAGCTTGCGGGGGGGCCCCACAGATACGCAGTATTTT

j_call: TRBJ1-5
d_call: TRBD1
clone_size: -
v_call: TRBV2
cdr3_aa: CASSATGGSSQPQHF
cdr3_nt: TGTGCCAGCAGTGCCACAGGGGGCAGCAGTCAGCCCCAGCATTTT

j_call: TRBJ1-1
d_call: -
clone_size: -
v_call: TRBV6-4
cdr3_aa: CASSARVNTEAFF
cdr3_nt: TGTGCCAGCAGTGCCAGGGTTAACACTGAAGCTTTCTTT

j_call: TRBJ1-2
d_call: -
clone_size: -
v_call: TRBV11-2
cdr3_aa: CASSFAGQDGYTF
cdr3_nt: TGTGCCAGCAGCTTCGCAGGGCAGGATGGCTACACCTTC

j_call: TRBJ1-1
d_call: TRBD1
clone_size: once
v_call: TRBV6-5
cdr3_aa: CASSYGPEGAVKAFF
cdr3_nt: TGTGCCAGCAGTTACGGACCCGAGGGGGCCGTGAAAGCTTTCTTT

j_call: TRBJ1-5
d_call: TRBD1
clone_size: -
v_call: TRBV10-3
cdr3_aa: CAIGADRGNQPQHF
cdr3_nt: TGTGCCATCGGAGCCGACAGGGGAAATCAGCCCCAGCATTTT

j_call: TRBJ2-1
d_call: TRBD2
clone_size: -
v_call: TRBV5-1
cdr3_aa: CASSLGEGLNEQFF
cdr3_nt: TGCGCCAGCAGCTTGGGGGAGGGGCTCAATGAGCAGTTCTTC

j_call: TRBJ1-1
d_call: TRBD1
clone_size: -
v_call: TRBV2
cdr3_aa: CASSPRTGGTEAFF
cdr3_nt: TGTGCCAGCAGTCCTAGGACAGGGGGCACTGAAGCTTTCTTT